This T cell receptor (beta chain) was captured in a study of T-cell memory formation after mild COVID-19. The germline V gene has CDR1 LGHDT and CDR2 YNNKEL (reference sequence). The length of the CDR3 is 18 residues. The ends lost 0 bases at V and 4 bases at J; junction bases unmatched: 4. TCRdb re-derived calls from the 5' RACE reads in MiXCR, one entry per CDR3 protein. The repertoire holds about 190,000 distinct CDR3 sequences, with roughly a tenth as singletons. General observations from the study: What remained unconfirmed was the SARS-CoV-2 specificity of second-wave clones peaking on day 37. Those CD4+ clones that contracted were mainly in CM and EM (CD8+ ones in EMRA). Detection of some responders pre-infection suggested pre-existing cross-reactive memory T cells participated.

As regards this clonotype: Its antigen is undetermined.

V usage is TRBV3-1 and J usage is TRBJ2-1; 15 nucleotides align to TRBD2. The sequenced material came from PBMCs or a T cell subset sorted from them (not recorded which). This clonotype was obtained from a man younger than 30 who had mild COVID-19 (a few samples of this study predate the infection). Cell type and time point are not known. CDR3 sequence (DNA): TGTGCCAGCAGCCAAGACGGACTAGCGGGGGGGATGTACAATGAGCAGTTCTTC. As protein: CASSQDGLAGGMYNEQFF.